This section outlines one T cell receptor beta chain sequence together with its context. Its antigen remains unknown. Breast cancer patients provided tissue from their axillary draining lymph nodes. The V gene end was trimmed by 0 bases and the J gene end by 0 bases; junction bases not matched to a gene: 10. Germline V lookup: CDR1 MNHEY, CDR2 SVGAGI. The CDR3 loop spans 19 amino acids. This record belongs to a study of breast tumors, draining lymph nodes, adjacent tissues. Study outcomes and limitations: Compared with lymph nodes, tumors were less diverse; compared with nontumor tissue, more. Tumor and nontumor repertoires were significantly more similar in luminal-like than in basal-like breast cancer.

Via MiXCR, TCRdb re-called the multiplex PCR reads, giving one row per CDR3 protein. The data show about 130,000 distinct CDR3 sequences, about a fifth seen once. This TCR was recovered from a female donor with breast cancer. Some clones in this sample may be carry-over from other donors' samples. The chain has TRBV6-5 and TRBJ2-1; 8 bases fit TRBD2. Source material: axillary lymph node tissue. The CDR3 sequence: CASSYSGGSGGFSYNEQFF. The DNA for the CDR3 is TGTGCCAGCAGTTACTCAGGGGGGAGCGGGGGCTTCTCCTACAATGAGCAGTTCTTC.